This T cell receptor (beta chain) was profiled in a study of blood T cell repertoires in COVID-19. Here immunoSEQ multiplex PCR was the method, and the copy in TCRdb shows in-frame clones only, minus some. The sample holds about 460,000 clones, 88% seen once. The sequence was obtained from a woman aged 60-75 years who had recovered from COVID-19. Sequenced: PBMCs or T cells enriched from blood (not recorded which).

CDR3 nucleotide sequence: TGCGCCAGCAGCTTGGGGCAGGGATTGGGAGGCTACACCTTC. It specifies CASSLGQGLGGYTF. This chain connects TRBV5-1 to TRBJ1-2; the D gene is possibly TRBD1 (5 bases). The ends were cut back, 0 bases at V and 8 bases at J, with 14 bases in the middle. The CDR3 has 14 amino acids. Germline V CDR1 and CDR2: SGHRS, YFSETQ.